This T cell receptor beta chain was observed in a study of neoadjuvant nivolumab and ipilimumab in lung cancer. Profiled with immunoSEQ multiplex PCR; TCRdb holds only in-frame clones, not every one. Among 25,000 or so clones, about 83% were seen once, and the ten largest hold 5.1%. Concerning this clone: Its antigen is undetermined.

Findings of the study overall: Blood richness before therapy tracked richness in tumors resected after neoadjuvant therapy. A small number of samples were TCR sequenced. Resected tumors had greater TCR richness and clonality than uninvolved lung.

The receptor comes from an adult with non-small cell lung cancer. Here the sequenced sample was tumor tissue, taken after neoadjuvant nivolumab, alone or with ipilimumab, at or shortly before surgery.

The CDR3 here is CASSLSDGSYGYTF. CDR3 in DNA: TGTGCCAGCAGTTTATCGGACGGCAGCTATGGCTACACCTTC. The chain recombines TRBV27 with TRBJ1-2; no reliable D call. The germline CDR1 and CDR2 sequences are MNHEY and SMNVEV (reference sequence). CDR3 length equals 14 residues. The germline V and J ends were trimmed by 0 bases and 4 bases, with 9 bases remaining between them.